This TCR beta chain was sequenced in a study of tumor-infiltrating lymphocytes in localized non-small cell lung cancer. Notes on the study in general: IM1 and IM2 tumors showed no difference in T-cell fraction. Technical variation could not be separated from intratumor heterogeneity here. TCRbeta sequencing showed higher T cell infiltration in tumors than uninvolved lung. No link was found between tumor T-cell fraction and recurrence-free survival.

Some clones are missing from TCRdb's copy, which holds only in-frame ones; the method was immunoSEQ multiplex PCR. The sample has about 14,000 clones, about four fifths seen once. The CDR3 has 20 residues. CDR1 and CDR2 from the germline V gene are MDHEN and SYDVKM. Losses at the gene ends were 6 bases for V and 5 bases for J; bases not matched to a gene: 17. In this sample, this clone turned up a few times. Its specificity is not known. Sequencing was performed on lung tumor tissue. This receptor was identified in a human donor with non-small cell lung cancer. The chain combines TRBV28 with TRBJ2-2; 14 bases map to TRBD2. CDR3 coding DNA: TGTGCCAGCAGCCCCTGGGGAGGGAAAGGGACTAGCGGGAGAACCGGGGAGCTGTTTTTT. Residues: CASSPWGGKGTSGRTGELFF.